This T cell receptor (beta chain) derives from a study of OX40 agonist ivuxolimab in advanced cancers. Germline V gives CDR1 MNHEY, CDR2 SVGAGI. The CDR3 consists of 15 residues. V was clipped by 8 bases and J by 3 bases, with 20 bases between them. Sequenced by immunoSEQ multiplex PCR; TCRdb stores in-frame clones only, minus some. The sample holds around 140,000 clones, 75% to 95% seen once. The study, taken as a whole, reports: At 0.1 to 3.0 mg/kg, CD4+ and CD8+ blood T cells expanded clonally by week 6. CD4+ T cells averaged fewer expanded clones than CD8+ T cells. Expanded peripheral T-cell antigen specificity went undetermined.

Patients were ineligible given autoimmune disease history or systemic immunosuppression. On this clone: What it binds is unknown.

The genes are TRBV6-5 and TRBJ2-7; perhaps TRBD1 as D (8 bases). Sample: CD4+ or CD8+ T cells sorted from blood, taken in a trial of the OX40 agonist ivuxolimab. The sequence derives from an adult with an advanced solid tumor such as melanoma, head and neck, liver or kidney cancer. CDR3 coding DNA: TGTGCCAGCTCTTTAACAGGGGGAGGGCTCTACGAGCAGTACTTC. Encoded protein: CASSLTGGGLYEQYF.